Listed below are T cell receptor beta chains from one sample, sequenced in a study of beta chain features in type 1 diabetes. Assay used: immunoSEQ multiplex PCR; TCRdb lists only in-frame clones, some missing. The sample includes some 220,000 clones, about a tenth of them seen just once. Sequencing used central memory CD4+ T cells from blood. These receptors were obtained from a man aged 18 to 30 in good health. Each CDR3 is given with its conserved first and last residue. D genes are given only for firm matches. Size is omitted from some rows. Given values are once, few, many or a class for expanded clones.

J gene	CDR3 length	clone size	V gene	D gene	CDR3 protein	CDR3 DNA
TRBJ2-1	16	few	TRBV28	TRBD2	CASRGTSGSSYNEQFF	TGTGCCAGCAGAGGGACTAGCGGGAGCTCCTACAATGAGCAGTTCTTC
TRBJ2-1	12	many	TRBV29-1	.	CSGRQSYNEQFF	TGCAGCGGGCGACAGTCCTACAATGAGCAGTTCTTC
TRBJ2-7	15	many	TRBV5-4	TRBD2	CASSPKTGLALEQYF	TGTGCCAGCAGCCCGAAGACCGGACTAGCCCTCGAGCAGTACTTC
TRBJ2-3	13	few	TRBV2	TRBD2	CASKLAGADTQYF	TGTGCCAGCAAGCTAGCGGGAGCGGATACGCAGTATTTT
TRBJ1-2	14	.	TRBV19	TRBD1	CASRWGQTNYGYTF	TGTGCCAGTAGATGGGGACAGACCAACTATGGCTACACCTTC
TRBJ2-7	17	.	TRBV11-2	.	CASSLSPRGPVAYEQYF	TGTGCCAGCAGCTTATCACCCCGGGGCCCCGTAGCCTACGAGCAGTACTTC
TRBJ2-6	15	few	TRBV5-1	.	CASSSPGAGANVLTF	TGCGCCAGCAGCTCACCAGGTGCCGGGGCCAACGTCCTGACTTTC
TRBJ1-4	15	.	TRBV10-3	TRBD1	CAIRERQGPNEKLFF	TGTGCCATCAGGGAAAGACAGGGTCCTAATGAAAAACTGTTTTTT
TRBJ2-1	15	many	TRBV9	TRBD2	CASSPASGFYNEQFF	TGTGCCAGCTCCCCGGCTAGCGGGTTCTACAATGAGCAGTTCTTC
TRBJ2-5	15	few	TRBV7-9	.	CASRDLINYVETQYF	TGTGCCAGCAGGGACCTTATTAACTACGTAGAGACCCAGTACTTC
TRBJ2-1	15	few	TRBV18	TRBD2	CASSKLAGSLGEQFF	TGTGCCAGCTCAAAACTAGCGGGATCCCTCGGTGAGCAGTTCTTC
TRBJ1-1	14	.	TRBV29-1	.	CSGSIGAMNTEAFF	TGCAGTGGATCGATCGGGGCTATGAACACTGAAGCTTTCTTT
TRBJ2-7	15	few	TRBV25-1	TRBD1	CASSESGGSRDEQYF	TGTGCCAGCAGTGAATCAGGGGGATCTCGGGACGAGCAGTACTTC
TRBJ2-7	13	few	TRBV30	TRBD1	CAWGTGGRYEQYF	TGTGCCTGGGGAACAGGGGGTAGATACGAGCAGTACTTC
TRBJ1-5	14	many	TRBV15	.	CATGGLRSNQPQHF	TGTGCCACCGGGGGGCTTCGTAGCAATCAGCCCCAGCATTTT
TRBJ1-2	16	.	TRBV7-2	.	CASSLEGSAPNYGYTF	TGTGCCAGCAGCTTAGAGGGCTCCGCTCCTAACTATGGCTACACCTTC
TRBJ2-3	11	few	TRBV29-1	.	CSVPRGDTQYF	TGCAGCGTCCCTAGGGGGGATACGCAGTATTTT
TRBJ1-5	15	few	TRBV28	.	CASTRWSGSNQPQHF	TGTGCCAGCACCCGCTGGTCCGGTAGCAATCAGCCCCAGCATTTT
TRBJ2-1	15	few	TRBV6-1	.	CASSGKGLTYNEQFF	TGTGCCAGCAGTGGGAAAGGACTGACCTACAATGAGCAGTTCTTC
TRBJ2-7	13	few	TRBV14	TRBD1	CASSQGGQERKYF	TGTGCCAGCAGCCAAGGGGGACAGGAAAGAAAGTACTTC
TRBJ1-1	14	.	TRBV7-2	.	CASSLVQMNTEAFF	TGTGCCAGCAGCTTAGTCCAGATGAACACTGAAGCTTTCTTT
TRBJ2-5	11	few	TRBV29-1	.	CSGGPRGTQYF	TGCAGCGGGGGGCCGAGGGGGACCCAGTACTTC
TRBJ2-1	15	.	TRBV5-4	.	CASSLGPTTDNEQFF	TGTGCCAGCAGCTTGGGCCCTACCACCGACAATGAGCAGTTCTTC
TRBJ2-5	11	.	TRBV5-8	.	CASSLVAVGNF	.
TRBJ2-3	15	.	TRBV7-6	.	CASSPARRVTDTQYF	TGTGCCAGCAGCCCCGCGAGACGCGTCACAGATACGCAGTATTTT
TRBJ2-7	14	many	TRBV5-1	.	CASSLIQGRDEQYF	TGCGCCAGCAGCTTAATCCAGGGGCGGGACGAGCAGTACTTC
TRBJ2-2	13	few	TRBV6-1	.	CASLGLNTGELFF	TGTGCCAGCCTCGGCCTCAACACCGGGGAGCTGTTTTTT
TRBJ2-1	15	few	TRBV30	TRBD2	CAWSVRLAGYNEQFF	TGTGCCTGGAGTGTAAGACTAGCGGGTTACAATGAGCAGTTCTTC
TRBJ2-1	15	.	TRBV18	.	CASSPNILDYNEQFF	TGTGCCAGCTCTCCGAACATATTGGATTACAATGAGCAGTTCTTC
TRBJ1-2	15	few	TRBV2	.	CASSEANRVTGGYTF	TGTGCCAGCAGTGAAGCCAACAGGGTGACGGGTGGCTACACCTTC
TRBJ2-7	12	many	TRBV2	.	CASSEAGDEQYF	TGTGCCAGCAGTGAAGCAGGCGACGAGCAGTACTTC